Each of the 4 T cell receptor beta chains below was sequenced from the same sample in a study of blood T cell repertoires in COVID-19. The assay was immunoSEQ multiplex PCR, and TCRdb's table has in-frame clones only and misses some. The table shows roughly 140,000 clones, with approximately 90% occurring only once. The specimen was PBMCs or T cells enriched from blood (not recorded which). The receptors stem from a young woman with acute COVID-19.

The rearrangement joins TRBV15 to TRBJ1-3; D gene ambiguous. The CDR3 covers 15 residues. CDR1 and CDR2 from the germline V gene are LNHNV and YYDKDF (reference sequence). V was trimmed by 4 bases and J by 0 bases, leaving 10 bases between them. In DNA form, the CDR3 reads TGTGCCACCAGCATAAACGGGATCTCTGGAAACACCATATATTTT. This gives the protein CATSINGISGNTIYF.

This rearrangement joins TRBV19 to TRBJ2-3; 10 bases map to TRBD1. Germline V CDR1 and CDR2: LNHDA, SQIVND (reference sequence). The junction had 7 bases not matched to a gene; V was cut back by 4 bases and J by 3 bases. The CDR3 is 16 residues long. In DNA form, the CDR3 reads TGTGCCAGTAGTACCCGGGACAGGGGCTTTACAGATACGCAGTATTTT. Residues: CASSTRDRGFTDTQYF.

The chain links TRBV6-5 to TRBJ1-3; weak D call: TRBD1 (5 bases). V was shortened by 9 bases and J by 0 bases, with 15 bases between the two germline ends. The CDR3 sequence is 15 residues long. Looked up from germline, CDR1 is MNHEY and CDR2 is SVGAGI. CDR3 DNA sequence: TGTGCCAGGCCCCCAGGGCGTCACTCTGGAAACACCATATATTTT. Its protein is CARPPGRHSGNTIYF.

The chain employs TRBV5-6 and TRBJ2-1; 10 positions agree with TRBD1. The junction had 6 bases not matched to a gene; V was cut back by 3 bases and J by 6 bases. The CDR3 runs 15 residues. Germline CDR1 is SGHDT and CDR2 is YYEEEE. For the CDR3, the DNA is TGTGCCAGCAGCTATATCAGGACAGGGGGCAATGAGCAGTTCTTC. Translating it yields CASSYIRTGGNEQFF.